The clone carrying this T cell receptor beta chain rates as medium-sized. Sequencing was performed with immunoSEQ multiplex PCR; in TCRdb, only in-frame clones are kept and a portion is missing. This sample has roughly 100,000 clones, with 60% to 80% found just once. With V trimmed by 0 bases and J by 7 bases, 2 bases remained unmatched. CDR1 and CDR2 (germline): MNHEY, SMNVEV (reference sequence). This CDR3 spans 15 amino acids. These data are taken from a study of blood T cell repertoires in COVID-19. Study-wide context: Samples of COVID-19 (acute and convalescent) were obtained from the United States, Italy and Spain.

V and J are TRBV27 and TRBJ1-6, with TRBD1 matching 8 bases. The sequenced material came from peripheral blood. The clonotype was recovered from a human donor with acute or convalescent COVID-19. The donor label of this sample is uncertain. In DNA form, the CDR3 reads TGTGCCAGCAGTTTATCCGCAGGGGGCAATTCACCCCTCCACTTT. It is translated as CASSLSAGGNSPLHF.